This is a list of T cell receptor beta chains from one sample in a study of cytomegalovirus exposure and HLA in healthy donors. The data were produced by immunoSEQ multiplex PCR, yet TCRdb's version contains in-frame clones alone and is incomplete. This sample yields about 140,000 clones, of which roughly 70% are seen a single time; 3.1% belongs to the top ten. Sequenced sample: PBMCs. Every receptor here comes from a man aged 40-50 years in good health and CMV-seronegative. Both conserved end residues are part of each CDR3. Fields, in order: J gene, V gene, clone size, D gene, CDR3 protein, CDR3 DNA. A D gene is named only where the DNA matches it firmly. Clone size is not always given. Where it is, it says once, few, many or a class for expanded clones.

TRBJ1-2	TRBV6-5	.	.	CASRGGRLPGYGYTF	TGTGCCAGCAGGGGGGGGCGGTTGCCTGGCTATGGCTACACCTTC
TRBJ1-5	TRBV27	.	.	CASSLQGPQGTQPQHF	TGTGCCAGCAGTTTACAGGGCCCCCAGGGGACTCAGCCCCAGCATTTT
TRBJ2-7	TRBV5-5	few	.	CASSLWSGASYEQYF	TGTGCCAGCAGCTTGTGGTCAGGGGCCTCCTACGAGCAGTACTTC
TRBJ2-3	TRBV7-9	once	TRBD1	CASSSTGAGTDTQYF	TGTGCCAGCAGCTCCACAGGGGCCGGGACAGATACGCAGTATTTT
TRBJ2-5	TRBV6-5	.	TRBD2	CASSYHLAGVQETQYF	TGTGCCAGCAGTTACCATCTAGCGGGGGTCCAAGAGACCCAGTACTTC
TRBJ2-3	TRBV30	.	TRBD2	CARGTSGDTQYF	TGTGCCCGCGGGACTAGCGGCGATACGCAGTATTTT
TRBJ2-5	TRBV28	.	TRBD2	CASSPPGLAGILRETQYF	TGTGCCAGCAGTCCACCGGGACTAGCGGGAATCCTCAGGGAGACCCAGTACTTC
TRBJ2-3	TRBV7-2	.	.	CASSPGGSDTQYF	TGTGCCAGCAGCCCAGGGGGGTCAGATACGCAGTATTTT
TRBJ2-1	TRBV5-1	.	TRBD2	CASRIAGGPYNEQFF	TGCGCCAGCAGGATAGCGGGAGGGCCGTACAATGAGCAGTTCTTC
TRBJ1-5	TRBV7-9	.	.	CASTRGGPNQPQHF	TGTGCCAGCACCCGCGGGGGCCCCAATCAGCCCCAGCATTTT
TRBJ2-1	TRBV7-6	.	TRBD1	CASSTGTDNEQFF	TGTGCCAGCAGCACCGGGACAGACAATGAGCAGTTCTTC
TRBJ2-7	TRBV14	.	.	CASSQGQGPYEQYF	TGTGCCAGCAGCCAAGGGCAGGGGCCCTACGAGCAGTACTTC
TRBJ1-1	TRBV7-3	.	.	CASSLQSRDNTEAFF	TGTGCCAGCAGCTTACAGTCCAGGGATAACACTGAAGCTTTCTTT
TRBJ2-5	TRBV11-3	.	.	CASSPSQGVETQYF	TGTGCCAGCAGCCCCTCCCAGGGTGTGGAGACCCAGTACTTC
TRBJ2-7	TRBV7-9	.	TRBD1	CASSKTGQGTYEQYF	TGTGCCAGCAGCAAGACGGGACAGGGTACCTACGAGCAGTACTTC
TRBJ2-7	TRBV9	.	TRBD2	CASSVGPSGGRDEQYF	TGTGCCAGCAGCGTAGGCCCTAGCGGGGGGCGAGACGAGCAGTACTTC
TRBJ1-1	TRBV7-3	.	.	CASSLTPIGGEGTEAFF	TGTGCCAGCAGCTTAACCCCTATTGGGGGGGAGGGCACTGAAGCTTTCTTT
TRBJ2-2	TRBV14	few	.	CASSLDGGQGETGELFF	TGTGCCAGCAGCCTAGACGGGGGTCAGGGGGAAACCGGGGAGCTGTTTTTT
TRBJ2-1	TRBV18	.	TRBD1	CASAGQQGDNEQFF	TGTGCCAGCGCAGGACAACAGGGGGACAATGAGCAGTTCTTC
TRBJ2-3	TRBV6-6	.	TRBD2	CASRTSGNTDTQYF	TGTGCCAGCAGGACTAGCGGGAACACAGATACGCAGTATTTT
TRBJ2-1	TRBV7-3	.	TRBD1	CASSSTGQGTYNEQFF	TGTGCCAGCAGCTCAACGGGACAGGGAACATACAATGAGCAGTTCTTC
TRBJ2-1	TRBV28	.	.	CASGDTIYHLFF	TGTGCCAGTGGCGACACGATCTACCATTTGTTCTTC
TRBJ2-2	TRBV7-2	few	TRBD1	CASSSRQGGTGELFF	TGTGCCAGCAGCTCAAGACAGGGGGGGACCGGGGAGCTGTTTTTT
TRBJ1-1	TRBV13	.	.	CASSFTTDTEAFF	TGTGCCAGCAGCTTTACCACGGACACTGAAGCTTTCTTT
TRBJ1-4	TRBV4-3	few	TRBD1	CASSQDHRGNEKLFF	TGCGCCAGCAGCCAAGATCACAGGGGCAATGAAAAACTGTTTTTT
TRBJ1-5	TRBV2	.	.	CASSGRGYSNQPQHF	TGTGCCAGCAGCGGAAGGGGTTACAGCAATCAGCCCCAGCATTTT
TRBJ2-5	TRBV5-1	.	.	CASSLVSETQYF	TGCGCCAGCAGCTTGGTTTCGGAGACCCAGTACTTC
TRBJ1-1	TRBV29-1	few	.	CSARNVVNTEAFF	TGCAGCGCGAGAAACGTTGTGAACACTGAAGCTTTCTTT
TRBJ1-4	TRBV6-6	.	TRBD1	CASRDRGREKLFF	TGTGCCAGCAGAGACAGGGGGCGGGAAAAACTGTTTTTT
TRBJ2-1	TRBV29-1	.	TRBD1	CSHRQGSYNEQFF	TGCAGCCACAGACAGGGCTCCTACAATGAGCAGTTCTTC
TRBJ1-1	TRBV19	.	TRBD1	CASRDRGMNTEAFF	TGTGCCAGTAGGGACAGGGGGATGAACACTGAAGCTTTCTTT
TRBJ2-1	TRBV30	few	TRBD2	CAWSPLWVAGGNEQFF	TGTGCCTGGAGTCCCTTATGGGTAGCGGGGGGGAATGAGCAGTTCTTC
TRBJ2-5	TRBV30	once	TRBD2	CAWSEGVAGPQETQYF	TGTGCCTGGAGTGAAGGGGTAGCGGGGCCTCAAGAGACCCAATACTTC